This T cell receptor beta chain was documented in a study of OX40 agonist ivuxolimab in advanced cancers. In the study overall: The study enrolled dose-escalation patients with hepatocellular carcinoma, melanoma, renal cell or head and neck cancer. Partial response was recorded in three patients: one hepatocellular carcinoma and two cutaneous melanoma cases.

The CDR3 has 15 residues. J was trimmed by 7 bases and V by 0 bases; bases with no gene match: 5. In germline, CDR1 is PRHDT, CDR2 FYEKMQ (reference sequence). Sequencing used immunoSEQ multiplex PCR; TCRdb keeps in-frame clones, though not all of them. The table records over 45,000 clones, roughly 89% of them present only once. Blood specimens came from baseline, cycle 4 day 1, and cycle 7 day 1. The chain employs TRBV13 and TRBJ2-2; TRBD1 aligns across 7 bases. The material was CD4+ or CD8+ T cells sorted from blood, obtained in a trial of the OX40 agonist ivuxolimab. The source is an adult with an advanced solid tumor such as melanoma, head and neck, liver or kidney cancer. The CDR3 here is CASSLGGGQIGELFF. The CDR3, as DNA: TGTGCCAGCAGCTTAGGTGGGGGACAGATCGGGGAGCTGTTTTTT. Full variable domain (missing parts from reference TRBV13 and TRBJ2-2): AAGVIQSPRHLIKEKRETATLKCYPIPRHDTVYWYQQGPGQDPQFLISFYEKMQSDKGSIPDRFSAQQFSDYHSELNMSSLELGDSALYFCASSLGGGQIGELFFGEGSRLTVL.